The 13 T cell receptor beta chains in this list originate from one sample, sequenced in a study of human T cells and chemical hapten exposure. Regarding time point: pre-sensitization, week 0. Treatment in this sample: therapeutic diphenylcyclopropenone sensitization with weekly scalp DPC. TCRdb processed the RACE reads anew with MiXCR; each CDR3 protein has one entry. Among about 64,000 distinct CDR3 sequences listed, 10% to 12% were seen once. The material was whole blood, obtained in connection with sensitization to the hapten diphenylcyclopropenone (DPC). The receptors were gathered from a woman aged 40 to 50 with alopecia areata. Some clones in this sample may be carry-over from other donors' samples.

V is TRBV3-1 and J is TRBJ2-7; 10 bases are a match to TRBD2. CDR1 is LGHDT, CDR2 YNNKEL, per germline (reference sequence). This CDR3 has 14 residues. The V segment lost 8 bases and the J segment 5 bases; nucleotides outside the gene matches: 9. CDR3 nucleotide sequence: TGTGCCAGCGGGCTAGCGGGAGTTTCCAACGAGCAGTACTTC. Translated: CASGLAGVSNEQYF.

The table lists this clonotype with many counts. The chain is built from TRBV29-1 and TRBJ2-3, with unresolved D. The CDR3 loop spans 11 amino acids. The germline V gene has CDR1 SQVTM and CDR2 ANQGSEA. Trimming cost V 6 bases and J 2 bases, with 6 bases left between them. The CDR3 here is CSVSLTDTQYF. CDR3 sequence (DNA): TGCAGCGTCTCGCTCACAGATACGCAGTATTTT.

This clonotype came up many times. The chain joins TRBV29-1 to TRBJ2-7, with 11 bases that match TRBD2. CDR1 is SQVTM, CDR2 ANQGSEA, per germline. V shed 6 bases, J shed 1 base, and the junction held 5 bases outside the gene matches. The CDR3 loop spans 14 amino acids. Written as DNA, the CDR3 is TGCAGCGTCGTTAGACTAGCGGGATCCTACGAGCAGTACTTC. It encodes CSVVRLAGSYEQYF.

The chain combines TRBV5-6 with TRBJ2-1; D ambiguous. This CDR3 comprises 16 residues. CDR1 is SGHDT and CDR2 is YYEEEE in the germline V gene. Trimming cost V 4 bases and J 0 bases, with 14 bases left between them. The CDR3 nucleotides are TGTGCCAGCAGCCGCCGAGTCACGAGCTCCTACAATGAGCAGTTCTTC. This sequence encodes CASSRRVTSSYNEQFF.

This clonotype has a count of ten or more. The chain combines TRBV7-6 with TRBJ2-3; 7 nucleotides align to TRBD1. Per the germline V gene, CDR1 is SGHVS and CDR2 is FNYEAQ. V lost 4 bases and J lost 0; bases outside the gene matches: 4. CDR3 length: 15 amino acids. CDR3 in amino acids: CASSSGQRSTDTQYF. The CDR3 bases are TGTGCCAGCAGCTCGGGACAGCGAAGCACAGATACGCAGTATTTT. Full variable domain (rest looked up from reference TRBV7-6 and TRBJ2-3): GAGVSQSPRYKVTKRGQDVALRCDPISGHVSLYWYRQALGQGPEFLTYFNYEAQQDKSGLPNDRFSAERPEGSISTLTIQRTEQRDSAMYRCASSSGQRSTDTQYFGPGTRLTVL.

At least ten counts were recorded for this clonotype. This chain uses TRBV4-3 with TRBJ2-5; 12 bases agree with TRBD2. The CDR3 has 15 amino acids. Per the germline V gene, CDR1 is LGHNA and CDR2 is YSLEER. V shed 0 bases and J 7 bases; nucleotides not matched to a gene: 3. Here the CDR3 reads CASSQETSGGGTQYF. CDR3 bases: TGCGCCAGCAGCCAAGAGACTAGCGGGGGTGGGACCCAGTACTTC.

This clonotype was observed at least ten times. The chain has TRBV7-2 and TRBJ1-3; D not resolved. V was clipped by 1 base and J by 1 base, with 5 bases between them. Germline assignment: CDR1 SGHTA and CDR2 FQGNSA. The CDR3 extends over 14 amino acids. CDR3 in amino acids: CASSLGVSGNTIYF. CDR3 DNA: TGTGCCAGCAGCTTAGGGGTTTCTGGAAACACCATATATTTT.

This clonotype has ten or more counts. The chain combines TRBV5-6 with TRBJ1-2; D might be TRBD1 (5 bases). Trimming cost V 3 bases and J 7 bases, with 13 bases left between them. Germline-derived CDR1 and CDR2 are SGHDT and YYEEEE. The CDR3 runs to 13 residues. This chain's CDR3 is CASSSGRVSGYTF. In DNA form, the CDR3 reads TGTGCCAGCAGCTCGGGGCGCGTGAGTGGCTACACCTTC.

This clonotype was recorded at least ten times. The chain recombines TRBV19 with TRBJ2-1; the D is unclear. The V gene's germline CDR1 is LNHDA and CDR2 SQIVND (reference sequence). The CDR3 covers 16 residues. The V end lost 9 bases, the J end lost 0 bases, and 18 bases lay between the germline ends. The CDR3, as DNA: TGTGCCAGCCGAGACCCGCCGGGCAGCTCCTACAATGAGCAGTTCTTC. It specifies CASRDPPGSSYNEQFF.

This clonotype was recorded at least ten times. The V call is TRBV21-1, the J call TRBJ2-2; the table calls TRBD1, which could not be checked here. TRBV21-1 is deemed a pseudogene. This CDR3 comprises 15 residues. This CDR3 reads CAGRPGTSNTGELFF. The CDR3 DNA reads as TGTGCCGGCCGGCCCGGGACATCGAACACCGGGGAGCTGTTTTTT.

This clonotype was picked up a small number of times. V and J are TRBV30 and TRBJ2-7; D is perhaps TRBD1 (5 bases). The ends were cut back, 5 bases at V and 0 bases at J, with 8 bases in the middle. The CDR3 has 12 residues. Per germline, CDR1 GTSNPN and CDR2 SVGIG (reference sequence). This CDR3 is CAWATVSYEQYF. CDR3 nucleotide sequence: TGTGCCTGGGCGACAGTCTCCTACGAGCAGTACTTC.

This clonotype was seen many times. The chain is built from TRBV28 and TRBJ2-7; 11 positions agree with TRBD2. CDR1 MDHEN and CDR2 SYDVKM come from the germline V gene. V trimming: 4 bases; J trimming: 3 bases; junction bases outside the gene matches: 5. The CDR3 runs to 15 residues. CDR3 DNA: TGTGCCAGCAGTTCCGGGACTAGCGGATACTACGAGCAGTACTTC. Its protein product is CASSSGTSGYYEQYF.

A few counts support this clonotype. The rearrangement uses TRBV3-1 and TRBJ1-4; D unresolved. V was pared by 4 bases and J by 3 bases, with 9 bases between. The CDR3 totals 14 residues. The germline CDR1 and CDR2 sequences are LGHDT and YNNKEL (reference sequence). CDR3 DNA sequence: TGTGCCAGCAGCCTCCGGGTATCTAATGAAAAACTGTTTTTT. Its translation is CASSLRVSNEKLFF.